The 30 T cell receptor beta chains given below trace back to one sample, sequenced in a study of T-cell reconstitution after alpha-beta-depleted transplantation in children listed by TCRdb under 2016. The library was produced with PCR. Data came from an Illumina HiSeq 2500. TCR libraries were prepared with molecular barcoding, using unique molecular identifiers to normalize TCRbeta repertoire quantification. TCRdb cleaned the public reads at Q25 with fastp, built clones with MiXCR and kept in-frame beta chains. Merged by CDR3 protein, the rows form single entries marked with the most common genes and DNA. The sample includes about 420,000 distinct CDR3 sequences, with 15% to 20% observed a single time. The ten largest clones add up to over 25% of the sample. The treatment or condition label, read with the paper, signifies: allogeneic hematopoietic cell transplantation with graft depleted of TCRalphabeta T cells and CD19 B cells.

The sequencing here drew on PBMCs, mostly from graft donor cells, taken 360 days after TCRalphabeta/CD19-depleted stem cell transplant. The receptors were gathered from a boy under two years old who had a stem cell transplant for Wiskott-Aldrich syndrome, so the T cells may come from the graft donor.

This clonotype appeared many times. CDR3 residues: CSARGGDEQYF. In DNA form, the CDR3 reads TGCAGTGCTAGAGGGGGGGACGAGCAGTACTTC. The gene calls are TRBV20-1 and TRBJ2-7; D is perhaps TRBD2 (6 bases). CDR1 is DFQATT, CDR2 SNEGSKA, per germline (reference sequence). V was shortened by 1 base and J by 5 bases, with 6 bases between the two germline ends. This CDR3 spans 11 amino acids.

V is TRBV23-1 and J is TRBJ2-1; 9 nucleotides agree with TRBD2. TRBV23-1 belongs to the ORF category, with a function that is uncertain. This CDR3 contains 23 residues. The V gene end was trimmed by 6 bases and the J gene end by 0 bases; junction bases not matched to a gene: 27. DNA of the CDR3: TGCGCCAGCAGCCTCTTTAGCATTCGGGGACTAGCCTTTACTGGGAGCTCCTACAATGAGCAGTTCTTC. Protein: CASSLFSIRGLAFTGSSYNEQFF.

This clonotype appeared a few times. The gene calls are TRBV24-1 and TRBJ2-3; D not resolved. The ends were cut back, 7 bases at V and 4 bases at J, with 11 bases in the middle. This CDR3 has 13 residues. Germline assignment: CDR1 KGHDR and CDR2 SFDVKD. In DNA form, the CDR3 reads TGTGCCACCAGCCTCCGTCCTTCAGATACGCAGTATTTT. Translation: CATSLRPSDTQYF.

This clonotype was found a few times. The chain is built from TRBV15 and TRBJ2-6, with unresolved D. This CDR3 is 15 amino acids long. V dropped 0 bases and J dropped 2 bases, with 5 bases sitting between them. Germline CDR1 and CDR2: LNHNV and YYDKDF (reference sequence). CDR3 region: CATSRDWAGANVLTF. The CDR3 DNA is TGTGCCACCAGCAGAGACTGGGCTGGGGCCAACGTCCTGACTTTC.

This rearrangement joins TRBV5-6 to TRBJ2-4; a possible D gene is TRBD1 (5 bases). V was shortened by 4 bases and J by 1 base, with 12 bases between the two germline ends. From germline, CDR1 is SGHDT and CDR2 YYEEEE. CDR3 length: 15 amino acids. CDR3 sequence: CASSPWSGAKNIQYF. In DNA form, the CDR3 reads TGTGCCAGCAGCCCCTGGTCAGGGGCCAAAAACATTCAGTACTTC.

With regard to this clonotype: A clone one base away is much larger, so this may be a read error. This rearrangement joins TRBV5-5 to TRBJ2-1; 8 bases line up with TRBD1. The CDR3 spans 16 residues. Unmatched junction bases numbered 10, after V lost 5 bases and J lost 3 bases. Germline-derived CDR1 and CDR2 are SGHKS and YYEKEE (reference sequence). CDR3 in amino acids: CASRITETGDYNEQFF. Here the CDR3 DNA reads TGTGCCAGCAGAATAACCGAGACAGGGGACTACAATGAGCAGTTCTTC.

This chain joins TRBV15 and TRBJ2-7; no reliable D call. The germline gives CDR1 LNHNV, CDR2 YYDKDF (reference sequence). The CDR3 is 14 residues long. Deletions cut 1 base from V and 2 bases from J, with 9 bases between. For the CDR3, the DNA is TGTGCCACCAGCAGAGCGGCATCCGCCTACGAGCAGTACTTC. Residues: CATSRAASAYEQYF.

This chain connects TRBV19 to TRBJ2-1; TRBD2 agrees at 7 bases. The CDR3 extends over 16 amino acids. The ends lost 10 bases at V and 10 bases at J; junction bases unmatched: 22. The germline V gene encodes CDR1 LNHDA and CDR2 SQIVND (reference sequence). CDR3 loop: CATGRASGSAEGEQFF. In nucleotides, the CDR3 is TGTGCCACCGGTCGGGCTAGCGGCTCTGCGGAGGGGGAGCAGTTCTTC.

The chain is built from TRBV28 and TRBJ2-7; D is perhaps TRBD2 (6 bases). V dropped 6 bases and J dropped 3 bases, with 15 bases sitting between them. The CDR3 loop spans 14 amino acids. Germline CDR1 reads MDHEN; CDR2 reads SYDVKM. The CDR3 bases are TGTGCCAGCAGAGACCCCGGGACTCTCTACGAGCAGTACTTC. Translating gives CASRDPGTLYEQYF.

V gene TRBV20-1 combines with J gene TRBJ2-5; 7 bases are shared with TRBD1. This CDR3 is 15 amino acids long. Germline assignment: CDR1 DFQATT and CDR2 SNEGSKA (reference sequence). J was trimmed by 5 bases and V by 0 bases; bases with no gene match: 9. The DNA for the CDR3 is TGCAGTGCTAGAGATGCACACAGGGGCGGCGAGACCCAGTACTTC. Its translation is CSARDAHRGGETQYF.

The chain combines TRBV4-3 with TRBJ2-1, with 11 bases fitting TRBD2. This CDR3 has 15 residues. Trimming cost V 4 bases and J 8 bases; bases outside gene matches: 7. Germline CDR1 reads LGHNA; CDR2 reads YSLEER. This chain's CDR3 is CASSLSSGGWDEQFF. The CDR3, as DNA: TGCGCCAGCAGCCTTTCTAGCGGGGGGTGGGATGAGCAGTTCTTC.

CDR3 loop: CASSLPSFGGDLDEQYF. CDR3 nucleotides: TGCGCCAGCAGCTTACCCTCCTTTGGGGGGGACTTGGACGAGCAGTACTTC. The chain uses TRBV5-1 and TRBJ2-7, with 7 positions matching TRBD2. The ends lost 2 bases at V and 5 bases at J; junction bases unmatched: 16. Germline CDR1 and CDR2: SGHRS and YFSETQ. The CDR3 totals 17 residues.

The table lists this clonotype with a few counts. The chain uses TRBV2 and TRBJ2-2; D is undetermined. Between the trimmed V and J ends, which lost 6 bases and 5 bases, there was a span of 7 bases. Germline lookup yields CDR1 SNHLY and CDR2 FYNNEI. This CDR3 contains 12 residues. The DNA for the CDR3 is TGTGCCAGCAGGATAGGGACCGGGGAGCTGTTTTTT. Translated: CASRIGTGELFF.

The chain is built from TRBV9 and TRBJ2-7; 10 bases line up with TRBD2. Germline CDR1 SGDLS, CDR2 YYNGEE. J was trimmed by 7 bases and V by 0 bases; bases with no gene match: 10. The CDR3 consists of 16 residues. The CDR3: CASSVDGSGRAGEQYF. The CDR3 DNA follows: TGTGCCAGCAGCGTAGATGGAAGCGGGAGGGCCGGAGAGCAGTACTTC.

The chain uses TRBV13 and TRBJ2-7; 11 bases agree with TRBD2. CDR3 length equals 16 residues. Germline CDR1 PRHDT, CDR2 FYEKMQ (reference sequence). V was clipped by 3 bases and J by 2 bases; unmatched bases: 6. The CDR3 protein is CASSLSTSGVTYEQYF. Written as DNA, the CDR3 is TGTGCCAGCAGCTTGTCGACTAGCGGGGTTACCTACGAGCAGTACTTC.

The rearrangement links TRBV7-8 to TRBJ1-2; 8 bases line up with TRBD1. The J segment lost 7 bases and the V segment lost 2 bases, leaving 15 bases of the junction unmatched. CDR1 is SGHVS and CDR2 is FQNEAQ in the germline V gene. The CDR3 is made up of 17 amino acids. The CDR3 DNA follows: TGTGCCAGCAGCTTAAGGTCTCCGTCACAGGGGGTCGGTGGCTACACCTTC. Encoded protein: CASSLRSPSQGVGGYTF.

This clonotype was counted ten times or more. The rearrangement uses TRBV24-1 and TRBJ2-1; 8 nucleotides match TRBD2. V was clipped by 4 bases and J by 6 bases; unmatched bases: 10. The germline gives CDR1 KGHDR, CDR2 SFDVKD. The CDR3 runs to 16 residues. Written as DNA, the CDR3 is TGTGCCACCAGTGAGCCCCGGGGGGGAAGGAGCAATGAGCAGTTCTTC. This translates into CATSEPRGGRSNEQFF.

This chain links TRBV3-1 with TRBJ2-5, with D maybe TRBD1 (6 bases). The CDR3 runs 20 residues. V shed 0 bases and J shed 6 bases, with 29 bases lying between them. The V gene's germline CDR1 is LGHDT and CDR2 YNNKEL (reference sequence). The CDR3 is CASSQEPISLTGPPVKTQYF. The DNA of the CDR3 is TGTGCCAGCAGCCAAGAGCCTATTTCTCTTACAGGGCCCCCGGTAAAGACCCAGTACTTC.

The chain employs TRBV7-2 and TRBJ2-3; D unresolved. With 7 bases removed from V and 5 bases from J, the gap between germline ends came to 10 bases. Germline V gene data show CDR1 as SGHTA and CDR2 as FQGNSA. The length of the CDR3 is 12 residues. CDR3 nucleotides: TGTGCCAGCACCCCAAGTGGAGATACGCAGTATTTT. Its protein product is CASTPSGDTQYF. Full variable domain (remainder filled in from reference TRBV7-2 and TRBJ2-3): GAGVSQSPSNKVTEKGKDVELRCDPISGHTALYWYRQSLGQGLEFLIYFQGNSAPDKSGLPSDRFSAERTGGSVSTLTIQRTQQEDSAVYLCASTPSGDTQYFGPGTRLTVL.

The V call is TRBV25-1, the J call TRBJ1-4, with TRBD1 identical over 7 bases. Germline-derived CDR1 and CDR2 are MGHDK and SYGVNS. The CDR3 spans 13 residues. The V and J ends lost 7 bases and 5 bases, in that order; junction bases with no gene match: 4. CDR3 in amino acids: CASTRQGNEKLFF. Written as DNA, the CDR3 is TGTGCCAGCACCCGACAGGGAAATGAAAAACTGTTTTTT.

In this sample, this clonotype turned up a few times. The CDR3, as DNA: TGCAGTGCCAGGGAAGGGGGGGGCTTGGGCAATCAGCCCCAGCATTTT. Its protein is CSAREGGGLGNQPQHF. V and J are TRBV20-1 and TRBJ1-5; a weak D match, TRBD1 (6 bases). Germline CDR1 is DFQATT and CDR2 is SNEGSKA (reference sequence). The CDR3 contains 16 residues. Trimming removed 6 bases from V and 2 bases from J, with 20 bases in between.

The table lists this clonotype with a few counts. The CDR3 DNA is TGTGCCAGCAGCTTACCCACTAGCGGGAGGAAGGAGACCCAGTACTTC. Translation gives CASSLPTSGRKETQYF. The chain combines TRBV7-2 with TRBJ2-5, with TRBD2 matching over 12 bases. Trimming cost V 2 bases and J 5 bases; bases outside gene matches: 6. Germline assignment: CDR1 SGHTA and CDR2 FQGNSA. The CDR3 contains 16 residues.

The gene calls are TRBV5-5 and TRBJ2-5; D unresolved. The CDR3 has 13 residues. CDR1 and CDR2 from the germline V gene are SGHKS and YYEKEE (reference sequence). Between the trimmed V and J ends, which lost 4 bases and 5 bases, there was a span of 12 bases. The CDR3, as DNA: TGTGCCAGCAGCCTCCCCAGTAGGGAGACCCAGTACTTC. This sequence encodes CASSLPSRETQYF.

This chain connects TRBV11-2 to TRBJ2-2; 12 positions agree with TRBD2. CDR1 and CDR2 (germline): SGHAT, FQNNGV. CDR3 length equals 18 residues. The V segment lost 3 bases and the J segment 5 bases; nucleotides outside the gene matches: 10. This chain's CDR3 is CASSFLATSGGGTGELFF. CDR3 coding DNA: TGTGCCAGCAGCTTCCTTGCGACTAGCGGGGGAGGTACCGGGGAGCTGTTTTTT. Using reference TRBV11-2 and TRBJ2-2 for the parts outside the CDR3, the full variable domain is EAGVAQSPRYKIIEKRQSVAFWCNPISGHATLYWYQQILGQGPKLLIQFQNNGVVDDSQLPKDRFSAERLKGVDSTLKIQPAKLEDSAVYLCASSFLATSGGGTGELFFGEGSRLTVL.

The chain's CDR3 is CSARVRVSRRGSSYNEQFF. The DNA of the CDR3 is TGCAGTGCTAGAGTGAGGGTTTCCCGACGGGGGTCCTCCTACAATGAGCAGTTCTTC. This sequence joins TRBV20-1 and TRBJ2-1; TRBD2 might be the D (6 bases). Germline lookup yields CDR1 DFQATT and CDR2 SNEGSKA (reference sequence). V dropped 1 base and J dropped 0 bases, with 22 bases sitting between them. This CDR3 region has 19 residues.

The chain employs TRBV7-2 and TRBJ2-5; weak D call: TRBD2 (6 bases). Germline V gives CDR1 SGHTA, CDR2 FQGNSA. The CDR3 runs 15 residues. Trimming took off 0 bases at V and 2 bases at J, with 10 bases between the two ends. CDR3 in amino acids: CASSLAGLTQETQYF. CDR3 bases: TGTGCCAGCAGCTTAGCGGGACTCACGCAAGAGACCCAGTACTTC.

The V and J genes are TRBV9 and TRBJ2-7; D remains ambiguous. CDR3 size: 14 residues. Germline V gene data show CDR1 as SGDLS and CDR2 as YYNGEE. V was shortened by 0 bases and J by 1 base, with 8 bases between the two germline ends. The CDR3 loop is CASSVGVVSYEQYF. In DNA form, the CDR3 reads TGTGCCAGCAGCGTAGGTGTAGTGTCCTACGAGCAGTACTTC.

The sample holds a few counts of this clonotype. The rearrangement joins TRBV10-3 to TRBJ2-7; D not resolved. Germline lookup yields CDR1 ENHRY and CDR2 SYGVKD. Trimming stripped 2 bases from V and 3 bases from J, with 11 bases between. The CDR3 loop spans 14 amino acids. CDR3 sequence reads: CAISEPPGDYEQYF. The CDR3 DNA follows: TGTGCCATCAGTGAGCCCCCGGGCGACTACGAGCAGTACTTC.

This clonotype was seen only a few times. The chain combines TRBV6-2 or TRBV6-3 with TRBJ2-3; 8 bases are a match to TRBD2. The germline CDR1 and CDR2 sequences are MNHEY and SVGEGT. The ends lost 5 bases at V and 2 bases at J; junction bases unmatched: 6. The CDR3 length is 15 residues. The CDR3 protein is CASSARLANTDTQYF. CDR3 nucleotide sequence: TGTGCCAGCAGTGCGCGACTAGCGAACACAGATACGCAGTATTTT.

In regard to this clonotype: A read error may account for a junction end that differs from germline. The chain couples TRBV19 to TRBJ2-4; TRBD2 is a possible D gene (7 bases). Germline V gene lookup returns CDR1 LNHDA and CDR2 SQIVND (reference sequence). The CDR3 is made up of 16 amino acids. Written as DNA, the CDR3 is TGTGCCAGTAGATCCAGGGGAGGGACCCCTGGAAACATTCAGTGCTTC. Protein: CASRSRGGTPGNIQCF.